This TCR beta chain was sequenced in a study of blood T cell repertoires in COVID-19. The ends were cut back, 2 bases at V and 4 bases at J, with 15 bases in the middle. This CDR3 has 16 amino acids. CDR1 is SGHNT and CDR2 is YYREEE in the germline V gene (reference sequence). Sequenced by immunoSEQ multiplex PCR; TCRdb stores in-frame clones only, minus some. The sample lists approximately 84,000 clones; more than 80% were seen once. What was sequenced was peripheral blood. The source of this sequence is a woman older than 75 with acute or convalescent COVID-19. The gene calls are TRBV5-4 and TRBJ2-2; the D gene is possibly TRBD2 (5 bases). The CDR3 region has the DNA TGTGCCAGCAGCTTAGGAGGAAGGTCACGCACCGGGGAGCTGTTTTTT. It translates to CASSLGGRSRTGELFF.